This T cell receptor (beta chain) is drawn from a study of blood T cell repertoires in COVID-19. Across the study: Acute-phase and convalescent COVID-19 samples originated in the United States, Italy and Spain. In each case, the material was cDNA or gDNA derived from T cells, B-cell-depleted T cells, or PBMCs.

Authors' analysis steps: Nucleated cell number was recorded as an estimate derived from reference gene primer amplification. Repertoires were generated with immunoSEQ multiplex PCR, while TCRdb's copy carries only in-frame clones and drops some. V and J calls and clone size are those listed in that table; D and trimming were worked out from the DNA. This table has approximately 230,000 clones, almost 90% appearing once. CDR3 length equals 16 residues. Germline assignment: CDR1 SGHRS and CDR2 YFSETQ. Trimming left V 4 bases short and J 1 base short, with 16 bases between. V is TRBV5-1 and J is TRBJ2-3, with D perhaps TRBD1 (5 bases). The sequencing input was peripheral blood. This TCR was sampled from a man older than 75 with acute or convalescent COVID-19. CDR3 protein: CASSEQVQGGTDTQYF. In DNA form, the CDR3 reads TGCGCCAGCAGCGAACAGGTCCAAGGGGGCACAGATACGCAGTATTTT.